The clone carrying this TCR beta chain has just a few counts. Its matching antigen is unknown. The CDR3 contains 15 residues. Trimming took 5 bases from V and 5 from J; bases not matched to a gene: 9. Germline V gene data show CDR1 as LNHDA and CDR2 as SQIVND (reference sequence). The sample is drawn from a study of cytomegalovirus exposure and HLA in healthy donors. Notes on the study in general: Cytomegalovirus association was listed for 150 or so TCR beta chains. A later analysis, which compared TCR beta chains of equal frequency, found the HLA-associated ones more clonally expanded. Beyond CMV serostatus, there was no information to go on about immune exposure. Highly shared variants forming one cluster were likely a sequencing artifact.

Primers included in the PCR were 60 Vbeta and 13 Jbeta primers. Sequencing was performed with immunoSEQ multiplex PCR; in TCRdb, only in-frame clones are kept and a portion is missing. The sample contains over 150,000 clones, around 77% of which appear only once. The source is a man aged 50-60 years in good health and CMV-seropositive. The chain has TRBV19 and TRBJ2-5, with 9 bases identical to TRBD1. The sequencing input was PBMCs. In DNA, the CDR3 is TGTGCCAGTAGTCCCCTGGACAGGGGAGTGGAGACCCAGTACTTC. It is translated as CASSPLDRGVETQYF.